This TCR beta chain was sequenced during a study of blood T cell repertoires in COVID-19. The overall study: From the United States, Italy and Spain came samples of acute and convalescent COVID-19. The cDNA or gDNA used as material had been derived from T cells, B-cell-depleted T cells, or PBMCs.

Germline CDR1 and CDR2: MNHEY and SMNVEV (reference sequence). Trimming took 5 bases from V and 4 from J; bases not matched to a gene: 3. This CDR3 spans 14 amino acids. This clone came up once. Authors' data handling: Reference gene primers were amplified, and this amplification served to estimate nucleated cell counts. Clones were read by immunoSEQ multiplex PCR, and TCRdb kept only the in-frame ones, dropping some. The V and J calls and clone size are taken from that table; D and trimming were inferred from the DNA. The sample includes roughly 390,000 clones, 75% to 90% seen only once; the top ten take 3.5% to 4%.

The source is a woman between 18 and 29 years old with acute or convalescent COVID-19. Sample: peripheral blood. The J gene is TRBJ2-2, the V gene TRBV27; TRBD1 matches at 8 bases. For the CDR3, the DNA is TGTGCCAGCAGTCCCGGGACAGGCACCGGGGAGCTGTTTTTT. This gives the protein CASSPGTGTGELFF.